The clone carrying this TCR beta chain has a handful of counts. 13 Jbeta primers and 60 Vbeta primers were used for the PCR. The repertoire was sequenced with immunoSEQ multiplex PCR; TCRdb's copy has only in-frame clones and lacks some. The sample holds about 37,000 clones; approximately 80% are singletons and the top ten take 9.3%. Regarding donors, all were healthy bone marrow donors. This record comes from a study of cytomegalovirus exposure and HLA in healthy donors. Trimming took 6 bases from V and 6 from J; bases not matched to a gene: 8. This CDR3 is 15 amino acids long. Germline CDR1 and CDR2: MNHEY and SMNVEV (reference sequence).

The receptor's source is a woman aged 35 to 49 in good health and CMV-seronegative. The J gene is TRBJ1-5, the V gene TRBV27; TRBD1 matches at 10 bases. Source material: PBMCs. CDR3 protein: CASSNLGQGSQPQHF. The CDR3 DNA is TGTGCCAGCAGCAACCTGGGACAGGGGAGTCAGCCCCAGCATTTT.